Below, one T cell receptor (beta chain) is given with its context. This table comes from immunoSEQ multiplex PCR, and its TCRdb copy is limited to in-frame clones, with some not included. The sample lists roughly 200,000 clones, roughly 80% occurring once. There are 23 residues in the CDR3. The data were taken from a study of blood T cell repertoires in COVID-19. Looking at the study overall: PBMCs, B-cell-depleted T cells, or T cells were the source of the cDNA or gDNA that made up the material.

The chain combines TRBV21-1 with TRBJ2-3; TRBD1, the table's D call, lacks a check against the DNA. TRBV21-1 is deemed a pseudogene. The TCR was taken from an older woman with COVID-19, enrolled during active disease. The source material was peripheral blood. CDR3 protein: CASSKKKGGTGNVAVFSTDTQYF. CDR3 bases: TGTGCCAGCAGCAAAAAAAAGGGGGGGACAGGGAACGTCGCGGTTTTTAGCACAGATACGCAGTATTTT.